The table lists the clone carrying this T cell receptor (beta chain) with a few counts. Antigen: not known. These data come from a study of cytomegalovirus exposure and HLA in healthy donors. Study-level findings and limits: What a later analysis reportedly showed was that an Asian-associated ancestry cluster had fewer N-insertions than the roughly 670-donor mean.

Primers for the PCR totalled 60 Vbeta and 13 Jbeta. The authors' processing: The count from a later analysis was 79 million or so unique TCR beta chains, 9.5 million to 13 million of them shared. Sequencing was performed with immunoSEQ multiplex PCR; in TCRdb, only in-frame clones are kept and a portion is missing. The V and J calls and the clone size are those of that table, but D and trimming were determined from the DNA. Of roughly 99,000 clones listed, around 76% are singletons. This CDR3 has 15 amino acids. Germline V CDR1 and CDR2: SGHRS, YFSETQ. Trimming stripped 5 bases from V and 2 bases from J, with 14 bases between.

Sequencing was done on a sample of PBMCs. The source is a man between 18 and 35 years old in good health and CMV-seronegative. This chain connects TRBV5-1 to TRBJ1-3, with D possibly matching TRBD1 (6 bases). The CDR3 protein is CASRATGTAGNTIYF. The CDR3 bases are TGCGCCAGCAGAGCCACAGGGACGGCTGGAAACACCATATATTTT. The full variable domain, its missing parts supplied by reference TRBV5-1 and TRBJ1-3, is KAGVTQTPRYLIKTRGQQVTLSCSPISGHRSVSWYQQTPGQGLQFLFEYFSETQRNKGNFPGRFSGRQFSNSRSEMNVSTLELGDSALYLCASRATGTAGNTIYFGEGSWLTVV.